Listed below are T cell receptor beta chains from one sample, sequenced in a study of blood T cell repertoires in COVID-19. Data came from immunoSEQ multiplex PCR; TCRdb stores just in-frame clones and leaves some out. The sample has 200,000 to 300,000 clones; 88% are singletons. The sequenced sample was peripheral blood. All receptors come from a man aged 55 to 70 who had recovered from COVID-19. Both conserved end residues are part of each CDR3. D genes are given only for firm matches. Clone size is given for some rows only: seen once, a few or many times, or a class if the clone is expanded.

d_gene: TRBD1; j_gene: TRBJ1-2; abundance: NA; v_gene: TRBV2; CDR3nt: TGTGCCAGCAGTGAGGCGACAGGGGGGAGGGGTTACTATGGCTACACCTTC; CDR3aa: CASSEATGGRGYYGYTF
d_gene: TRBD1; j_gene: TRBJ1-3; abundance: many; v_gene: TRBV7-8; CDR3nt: TGTGCCAGCAGCTTAGCGGGACAGGACTCTGGAAACACCATATATTTT; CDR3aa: CASSLAGQDSGNTIYF
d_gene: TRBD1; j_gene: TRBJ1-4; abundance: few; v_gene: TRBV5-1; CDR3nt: TGCGCCAGCACCGCTCGACAGGGTAACCGTGAAAAACTGTTTTTT; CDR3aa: CASTARQGNREKLFF
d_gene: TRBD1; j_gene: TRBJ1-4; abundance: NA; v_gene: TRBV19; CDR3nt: TGTGCCAGTGTTTGGGACAGACCGCCGTGTGAACTGTTTTTT; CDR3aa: CASVWDRPPCELFF
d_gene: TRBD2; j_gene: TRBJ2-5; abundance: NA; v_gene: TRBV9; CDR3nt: TGTGCCAGCAGCGTAGGAGGGACTAGAGAGACCCAGTACTTC; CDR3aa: CASSVGGTRETQYF
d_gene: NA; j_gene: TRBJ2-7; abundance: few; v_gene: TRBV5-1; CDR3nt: TGCGCCAGCGGGCAGGCTCACGAGCAGTACTTC; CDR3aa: CASGQAHEQYF
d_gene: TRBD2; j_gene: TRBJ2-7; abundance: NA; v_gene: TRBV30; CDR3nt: TGTGCCTGGAGTCCCCTAGCGGTGTCCTACGAGCAGTACTTC; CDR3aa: CAWSPLAVSYEQYF
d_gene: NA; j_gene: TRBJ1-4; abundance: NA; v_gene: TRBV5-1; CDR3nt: TGCGCCAGCAGCTTTAGTAATGAAAAACTGTTTTTT; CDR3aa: CASSFSNEKLFF
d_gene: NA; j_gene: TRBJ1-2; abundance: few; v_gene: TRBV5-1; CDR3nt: TGCGCCAGCAGCTTGGTCTTGGACAACGGCTACACCTTC; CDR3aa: CASSLVLDNGYTF
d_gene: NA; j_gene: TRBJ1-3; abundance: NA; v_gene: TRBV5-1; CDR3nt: TGCGCCAGCAGCTCGGACAGCTCTGGAAACACCATATATTTT; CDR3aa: CASSSDSSGNTIYF
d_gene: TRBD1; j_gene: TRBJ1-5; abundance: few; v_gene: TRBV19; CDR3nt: TGTGCCAGTAGTGCCCGACAGGGGGCCAGCAATCAGCCCCAGCATTTT; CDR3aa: CASSARQGASNQPQHF
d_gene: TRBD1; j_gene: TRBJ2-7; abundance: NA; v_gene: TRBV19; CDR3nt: TGTGCCAGTAGTAGACAGGGGGGATCAAACGAGCAGTACTTC; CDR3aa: CASSRQGGSNEQYF
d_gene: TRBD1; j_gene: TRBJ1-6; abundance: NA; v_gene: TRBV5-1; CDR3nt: TGCGCCAGCAGCTCCGGGACAGGAGGTAATTCACCCCTCCACTTT; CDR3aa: CASSSGTGGNSPLHF
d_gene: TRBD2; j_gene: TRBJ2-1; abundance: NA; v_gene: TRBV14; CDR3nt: TGTGCCAGCAGCCGCGCCGGGACTAGCGGGGGGAGGGCGTACTTTGAGCAGTTCTTC; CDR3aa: CASSRAGTSGGRAYFEQFF
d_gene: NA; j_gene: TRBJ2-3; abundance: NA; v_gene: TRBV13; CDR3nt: TGTGCCAGCAGCGCTCGACCGGGGGGCGCAGATACGCAGTATTTT; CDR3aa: CASSARPGGADTQYF
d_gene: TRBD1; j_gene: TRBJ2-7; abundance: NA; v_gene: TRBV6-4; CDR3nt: TGTGCCAGCAGCCCGGGACAGTCGTCCTATGAGCAGTACTTC; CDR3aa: CASSPGQSSYEQYF